These 4 T cell receptor beta chains originate from one sample sequenced in a study of cytomegalovirus exposure and HLA in healthy donors. A multiplex PCR was run with 60 Vbeta primers and 13 Jbeta primers. This table comes from immunoSEQ multiplex PCR, and its TCRdb copy is limited to in-frame clones, with some not included. The sample records some 120,000 clones, 70% to 80% being singletons. Sequenced: PBMCs. The receptors come from a man aged 35 to 55 in good health and CMV-seropositive.

The V and J genes are TRBV18 and TRBJ2-1, with TRBD1 matching 10 bases. CDR1 is KGHSH, CDR2 LQKENI, per germline. V was pared by 2 bases and J by 2 bases, with 6 bases of the junction left unmatched. CDR3 length: 17 amino acids. Here the CDR3 DNA reads TGTGCCAGCTCACCAGACTGGGGACAGGGGCCCTACAATGAGCAGTTCTTC. It is translated as CASSPDWGQGPYNEQFF.

This chain links TRBV5-1 with TRBJ2-1; possibly TRBD2 for D (6 bases). The length of the CDR3 is 15 residues. The V gene's germline CDR1 is SGHRS and CDR2 YFSETQ. V was clipped by 4 bases and J by 2 bases, with 13 bases between them. This CDR3 is CASSGGGVAYNEQFF. CDR3 in DNA: TGCGCCAGCAGCGGTGGCGGGGTGGCCTACAATGAGCAGTTCTTC.

This clone was counted only a few times. V gene TRBV11-2 combines with J gene TRBJ2-2; D not certain. Germline V gives CDR1 SGHAT, CDR2 FQNNGV. The ends were cut back, 0 bases at V and 7 bases at J, with 6 bases in the middle. There are 13 residues in the CDR3. CDR3 residues: CASSLDGGGELFF. The CDR3 region has the DNA TGTGCCAGCAGCTTAGATGGCGGCGGGGAGCTGTTTTTT.

In this sample, this clone turned up a few times. The rearrangement joins TRBV6-1 to TRBJ1-1; no clear D gene. CDR3 length: 18 residues. V shed 2 bases and J shed 3 bases, with 22 bases lying between them. Germline CDR1 reads MNHNS; CDR2 reads SASEGT. As DNA, the CDR3 is TGTGCCAGCAGTGAAATGTATGGTTGGAGCACTTCGTACACTGAAGCTTTCTTT. This gives the protein CASSEMYGWSTSYTEAFF.